The 29 T cell receptor beta chains below come from one sample, sequenced in a study of tumor and adjacent non-tumor tissue in lung cancer. A modified ARM-PCR protocol with three rounds of nested PCR amplified TCRbeta. TCRdb re-called the multiplex PCR reads through MiXCR, storing one row per CDR3 protein. The sample shows about 110,000 distinct CDR3 sequences, nearly 85% of them seen only once. RNA was extracted from bulk tissue without any cell sorting. Sample: lung tumor tissue. These receptors originate from a man between 65 and 80 years old with non-small cell lung cancer.

A word on this clonotype: The junction differs from germline at one of its ends, possibly a read error. V is TRBV6-5 and J is TRBJ2-7; D uncertain. CDR1 and CDR2 (germline): MNHEY, SVGAGI. The CDR3 sequence is 15 residues long. The CDR3 DNA reads TGTGCCAGCAGTTACTCCAGTGAGCAGCCCTACGAGGAGTACTTC. Translation: CASSYSSEQPYEEYF.

With respect to this clonotype: A much larger clonotype is one base distant, so this may be a read error. The chain is built from TRBV7-8 and TRBJ1-2; 8 nucleotides align to TRBD1. CDR1 and CDR2 (germline): SGHVS, FQNEAQ. The V gene end was trimmed by 5 bases and the J gene end by 13 bases; junction bases not matched to a gene: 9. The CDR3 totals 12 residues. Here the CDR3 reads CASSVQGESCTF. CDR3 sequence (DNA): TGTGCCAGCAGCGTACAGGGGGAAAGCTGCACCTTC. The full variable domain, in which reference TRBV7-8 and TRBJ1-2 provide the parts outside the CDR3, is GAGVSQSPRYKVAKRGQDVALRCDPISGHVSLFWYQQALGQGPEFLTYFQNEAQLDKSGLPSDRFFAERPEGSVSTLKIQRTQQEDSAVYLCASSVQGESCTFGSGTRLTVV.

Comments on this clonotype: This may stem from a read error, because a much larger clone lies one nucleotide away. The rearrangement links TRBV20-1 to TRBJ2-7, with unresolved D. The CDR3 consists of 11 residues. Germline-derived CDR1 and CDR2 are DFQATT and SNEGSKA (reference sequence). V was cut by 3 bases and J by 2 bases, with 5 bases left in between. In DNA form, the CDR3 reads TGCAGTGCTAGCGAGACCTACGAGCAGTACTTC. The encoded protein is CSASETYEQYF.

To note about this clonotype: One junction end disagrees with the germline gene, perhaps due to a read error. The chain employs TRBV11-3 and TRBJ2-3, with D perhaps matching TRBD2 (5 bases). There are 15 residues in the CDR3. CDR1 is SGHNT and CDR2 is YENEEA in the germline V gene. CDR3 in DNA: TGTGCAAGCACCCGTCGGGAAGTAAGCGCAGATACGCATTATTTT. This gives the protein CASTRREVSADTHYF. Combining the CDR3 with reference TRBV11-3 and TRBJ2-3 gives the whole variable domain EAGVVQSPRYKIIEKKQPVAFWCNPISGHNTLYWYLQNLGQGPELLIRYENEEAVDDSQLPKDRFSAERLKGVDSTLKIQPAELGDSAVYLCASTRREVSADTHYFGPGTRLTVL.

Points on this clonotype: The junction shows a germline mismatch at one end, possibly a read error. V usage is TRBV4-1 and J usage is TRBJ1-1, with unresolved D. Germline V gene data show CDR1 as MGHRA and CDR2 as YSYEKL. This CDR3 region has 13 residues. CDR3 region: CAGTPQTTTEAFF. The DNA of the CDR3 is TGCGCCGGCACCCCGCAGACTACTACTGAAGCCTTCTTT.

About this clonotype itself: The germline gene is not matched at one end of the junction; a read error may be the cause. This sequence joins TRBV29-1 and TRBJ2-5, with a possible D match to TRBD2 (5 bases). From germline, CDR1 is SQVTM and CDR2 ANQGSEA. The CDR3 covers 12 residues. The CDR3 spells CSVEFGVETQYF. Written as DNA, the CDR3 is TGCAGCGTTGAGTTCGGGGTGGAGACCCAATACTTC.

The chain employs TRBV11-1 and TRBJ2-7; no definite D call. Germline values: CDR1 SGHAT, CDR2 FQDESV (reference sequence). The CDR3 consists of 12 residues. Trimming pared 3 bases from V and 6 bases from J, leaving 9 bases between. The CDR3 nucleotides are TGTGCCAGCAGCTTTATCCCGGGCGAGCAGTACTTC. Protein product: CASSFIPGEQYF. Full variable domain (rest looked up from reference TRBV11-1 and TRBJ2-7): EAEVAQSPRYKITEKSQAVAFWCDPISGHATLYWYRQILGQGPELLVQFQDESVVDDSQLPKDRFSAERLKGVDSTLKIQPAELGDSAMYLCASSFIPGEQYFGPGTRLTVT.

As to this clonotype: An end of the junction differs from the germline gene, which may be a read error. The V call is TRBV12-3 or TRBV12-4, the J call TRBJ1-2; D uncertain. CDR3 length: 11 residues. The CDR3 region is CASCSDEGYTF. The CDR3 DNA follows: TGTGCCAGCTGTTCAGACGAAGGCTATACGTTC.

Notes on this clonotype: Compared with germline, one end of the junction differs, possibly owing to a read error. The rearrangement joins TRBV10-2 to TRBJ1-6; no clear D gene. Germline CDR1 reads WSHSY; CDR2 reads SAAADI. The CDR3 is 16 amino acids. The CDR3 region is CTSSSQLGVNNSPLHF. CDR3 coding DNA: TGCACCAGCAGCTCGCAATTGGGCGTCAATAATTCACCCCTCCACTTT.

About this clonotype itself: A much larger clone sits a single nucleotide away, making a read error possible. The chain employs TRBV2 and TRBJ1-1; D not resolved. Germline values: CDR1 SNHLY, CDR2 FYNNEI. The CDR3 has 15 residues. This CDR3 is CASKRLVQSNTEAYF. The CDR3 bases are TGTGCCAGCAAGCGGCTGGTACAGTCGAACACTGAAGCTTACTTT.

As to this clonotype: Just one base apart from a much larger clone, this may be a read error. The chain employs TRBV5-1 and TRBJ2-3, with 7 bases aligning to TRBD1. Germline trimming cut 4 bases from V and 7 bases from J; bases unmatched to any gene: 9. Per the germline V gene, CDR1 is SGHRS and CDR2 is YFSETQ. The length of the CDR3 is 14 residues. The chain's CDR3 is CASSPYRGANTQYF. The CDR3 DNA reads TGCGCCAGCAGCCCATACAGGGGCGCAAATACGCAGTATTTT.

Points on this clonotype: Here the CDR3 omits its conserved ending phenylalanine or tryptophan, so a read error is the likely source. J is TRBJ2-5 and V is TRBV29-1, with D perhaps matching TRBD1 (5 bases). Looked up from germline, CDR1 is SQVTM and CDR2 is ANQGSEA. V lost 4 bases and J lost 7, with 16 bases in between. CDR3 size: 13 residues. The CDR3 DNA follows: TGCAGCGTTGGGATAGGGGATTTGGGGACCCAGTACATC. Protein: CSVGIGDLGTQYI.

Note on this clonotype: A read error may account for a junction end that differs from germline. The V and J genes are TRBV12-3 or TRBV12-4 and TRBJ1-6; 10 bases are a match to TRBD1. This CDR3 comprises 16 residues. CDR3 nucleotides: TGTGTCAGCACCTCCGGGACAGGGGACTATAATTCATCCCTCCACTTT. Protein sequence: CVSTSGTGDYNSSLHF.

This clonotype occurred once. The rearrangement links TRBV29-1 to TRBJ2-3; TRBD2 matches at 8 bases. The length of the CDR3 is 15 residues. Germline values: CDR1 SQVTM, CDR2 ANQGSEA. The CDR3 bases are TGCAGTGCAAACCCGAGTAGCGGGGGCACAGATACGCAGTATTTT. It codes for CSANPSSGGTDTQYF.

As for this clonotype: Since a much larger clone is just one base distant, this may be a read error. This is likely a read error, given that the CDR3 carries no conserved phenylalanine or tryptophan at its end. This chain connects TRBV5-1 to TRBJ2-3, with D possibly TRBD2 on 7 matching bases. This CDR3 has 15 residues. V was pared by 2 bases and J by 5 bases, with 15 bases between. From germline, CDR1 is SGHRS and CDR2 YFSETQ. This CDR3 is CASSLLGGRGDTQYI. Here the CDR3 DNA reads TGCGCCAGCAGCTTACTCGGGGGGCGTGGAGATACGCAGTATATT.

The V gene is TRBV6-5, the J gene TRBJ1-2; D is ambiguous. Germline CDR1 MNHEY, CDR2 SVGAGI. The CDR3 loop spans 16 amino acids. The DNA of the CDR3 is TGTGTCAACAGTTACTCGCCTGGACCTCTAAACTATGGCTACACCTTC. This translates into CVNSYSPGPLNYGYTF.

The chain combines TRBV5-6 with TRBJ1-6; 7 bases agree with TRBD1. The germline CDR1 and CDR2 sequences are SGHDT and YYEEEE. There are 16 residues in the CDR3. The trim removed 9 bases at V and 5 bases at J, leaving 14 bases unmatched. The CDR3 protein is CANNSLGGSDNSPLHF. In nucleotides, the CDR3 is TGTGCCAACAACAGCCTAGGGGGCTCAGATAATTCACCCCTCCACTTT.

Worth noting for this clonotype: The junction differs from germline at one of its ends, possibly a read error. The chain joins TRBV28 to TRBJ2-1; 13 nucleotides line up with TRBD2. Germline CDR1 is MDHEN and CDR2 is SYDVKM. The CDR3 extends over 18 amino acids. The CDR3 loop reads CASIGRIGTSGVQGEQSF. CDR3 in DNA: TGTGCCAGCATCGGCAGGATAGGGACTAGCGGGGTCCAGGGTGAGCAGTCCTTC.

Turning to this clonotype: A single base separates this from a much larger clone, so it may be a read error. This likely comes from a read error, as the CDR3 has no conserved phenylalanine or tryptophan at its end. This sequence joins TRBV24-1 and TRBJ2-7; 7 nucleotides match TRBD1. V lost 4 bases and J lost 2; bases outside the gene matches: 7. From germline, CDR1 is KGHDR and CDR2 SFDVKD. This CDR3 is 15 amino acids long. This CDR3 is CATSDPAQGAYEQYL. Written as DNA, the CDR3 is TGTGCCACCAGTGACCCGGCCCAGGGGGCCTACGAGCAGTACCTC.

In regard to this clonotype: The conserved phenylalanine or tryptophan is not found at the CDR3 terminus, so this likely reflects a read error. The rearrangement uses TRBV29-1 and TRBJ2-5; perhaps TRBD1 as D (6 bases). Germline V CDR1 and CDR2: SQVTM, ANQGSEA. This CDR3 has 16 residues. The CDR3 is CNAKAYLQTGRETQYI. The CDR3 nucleotides are TGCAACGCCAAGGCCTACCTCCAGACAGGTCGAGAGACCCAGTACATC.

As to this clonotype: A read error may explain this, as a much larger clone is one base away. The V and J genes are TRBV20-1 and TRBJ1-5; weak D call: TRBD1 (5 bases). Trimming removed 4 bases at V and 7 bases at J, with 17 bases between. This CDR3 has 14 amino acids. Germline CDR1 and CDR2: DFQATT and SNEGSKA (reference sequence). The CDR3 region is CSANHGTGNQPQHF. CDR3 DNA sequence: TGCAGTGCTAATCACGGGACGGGGAACCAGCCCCAGCATTTT.

As regards this clonotype: At one of its ends the junction is not consistent with the germline gene, which may arise from a read error. The chain uses TRBV6-1 and TRBJ2-1; weak D call: TRBD2 (6 bases). The CDR3 length is 16 residues. Germline V gene sequence: CDR1 MNHNS, CDR2 SASEGT. CDR3 residues: CASSAMIAGGHNEQLF. DNA of the CDR3: TGTGCCAGCAGTGCTATGATAGCAGGAGGGCATAATGAGCAGTTATTC.

As for this clonotype: An end of the junction does not agree with germline; a read error may underlie this. The CDR3 DNA is TGTACCAGCAGTTACCCAGACAGGAGGCAATCCACCATATATTTT. Residues: CTSSYPDRRQSTIYF. The V gene is TRBV6-6, the J gene TRBJ1-3; perhaps TRBD1 as D (6 bases). Looked up from germline, CDR1 is MNHNY and CDR2 is SVGAGI (reference sequence). The CDR3 is made up of 15 amino acids.

This clonotype has just one count. Germline is not matched at one junction end, which may reflect a read error. This sequence joins TRBV20-1 and TRBJ1-5; maybe TRBD1 (6 bases). From germline, CDR1 is DFQATT and CDR2 SNEGSKA (reference sequence). The CDR3 is 14 amino acids. CDR3 sequence reads: CSSQIPGDNQPQHF. The DNA of the CDR3 is TGCAGTTCTCAAATACCTGGGGACAATCAGCCACAGCATTTT.

Of note for this clonotype: A read error may account for a junction end that differs from germline. The rearrangement links TRBV5-6 to TRBJ2-3; possibly TRBD1 for D (6 bases). The CDR3 totals 13 residues. Germline values: CDR1 SGHDT, CDR2 YYEEEE. CDR3 coding DNA: TGTGCCAACAGCCAGGACAGTCTTGATACGCAGTATTTT. It encodes CANSQDSLDTQYF.

With respect to this clonotype: Given the absence of the conserved phenylalanine or tryptophan at the CDR3 end, a read error is likely. The genes are TRBV6-5 and TRBJ1-2; unclear D gene. This CDR3 spans 13 amino acids. The germline V and J ends were trimmed by 10 bases and 3 bases, with 15 bases remaining between them. Germline CDR1 is MNHEY and CDR2 is SVGAGI. Here the CDR3 DNA reads TGTGCCACCTTGCGAGGACCGGACTATGGCTACACCTTA. It translates to CATLRGPDYGYTL.

As for this clonotype: The junction and the germline gene differ at one end; a read error may be behind it. The genes are TRBV29-1 and TRBJ2-2; D ambiguous. The germline gives CDR1 SQVTM, CDR2 ANQGSEA. The CDR3 has 13 amino acids. This CDR3 reads CSGAGGNTRELFF. The CDR3 DNA reads TGCAGCGGTGCAGGCGGTAACACCAGGGAGCTGTTTTTT.

With respect to this clonotype: In this CDR3 the conserved last residue, phenylalanine or tryptophan, is missing, so a read error is likely. This rearrangement joins TRBV10-2 to TRBJ2-1; 7 bases are a match to TRBD1. V lost 7 bases and J lost 5; bases outside the gene matches: 5. The length of the CDR3 is 13 residues. Germline CDR1 reads WSHSY; CDR2 reads SAAADI. DNA for the CDR3: TGCGCCAGCAAAGAGACAGGGCACAATGAGCAGTTCTCG. Its translation: CASKETGHNEQFS.

As to this clonotype: The germline gene is not matched at one end of the junction; a read error may be the cause. The chain recombines TRBV6-5 with TRBJ2-1; D may be TRBD2 (5 bases). The CDR3 is 13 residues long. The germline V gene encodes CDR1 MNHEY and CDR2 SVGAGI. This CDR3 reads CARSARDDHEQLF. The CDR3 coding sequence is TGTGCCAGGAGTGCCCGGGATGATCATGAGCAGTTATTC.